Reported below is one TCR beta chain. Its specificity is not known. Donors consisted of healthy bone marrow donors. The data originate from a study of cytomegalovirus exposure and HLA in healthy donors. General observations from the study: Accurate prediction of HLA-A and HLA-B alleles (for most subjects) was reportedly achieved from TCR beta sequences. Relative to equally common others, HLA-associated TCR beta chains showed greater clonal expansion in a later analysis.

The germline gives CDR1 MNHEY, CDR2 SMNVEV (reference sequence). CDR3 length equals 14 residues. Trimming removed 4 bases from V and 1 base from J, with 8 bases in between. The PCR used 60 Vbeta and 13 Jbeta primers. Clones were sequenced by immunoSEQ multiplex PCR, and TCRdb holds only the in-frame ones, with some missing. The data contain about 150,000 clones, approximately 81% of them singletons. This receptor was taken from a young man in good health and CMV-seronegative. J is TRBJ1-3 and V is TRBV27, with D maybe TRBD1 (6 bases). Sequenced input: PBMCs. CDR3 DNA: TGTGCCAGCAGTTCTACAGGGTCTGGAAACACCATATATTTT. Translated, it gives CASSSTGSGNTIYF.